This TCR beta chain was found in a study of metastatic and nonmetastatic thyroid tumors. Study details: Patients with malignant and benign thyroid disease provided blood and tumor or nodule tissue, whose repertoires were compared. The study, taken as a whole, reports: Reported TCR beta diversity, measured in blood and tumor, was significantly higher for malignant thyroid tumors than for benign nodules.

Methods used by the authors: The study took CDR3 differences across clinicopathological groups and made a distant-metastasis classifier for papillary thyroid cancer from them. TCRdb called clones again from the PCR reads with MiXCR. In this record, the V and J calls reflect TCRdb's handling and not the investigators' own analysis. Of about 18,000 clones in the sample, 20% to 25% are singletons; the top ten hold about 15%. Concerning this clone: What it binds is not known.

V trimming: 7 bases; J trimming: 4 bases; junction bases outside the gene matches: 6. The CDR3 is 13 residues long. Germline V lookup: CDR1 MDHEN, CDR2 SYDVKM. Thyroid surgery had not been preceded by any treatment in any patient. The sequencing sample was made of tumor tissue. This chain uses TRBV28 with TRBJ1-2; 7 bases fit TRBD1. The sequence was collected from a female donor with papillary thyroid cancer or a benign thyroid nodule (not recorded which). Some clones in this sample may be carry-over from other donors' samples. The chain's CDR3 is CASTSGQSYGYTF. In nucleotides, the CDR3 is TGTGCCAGCACCTCGGGACAGTCCTATGGCTACACCTTC.